The source of this T cell receptor beta chain is a study of identical twins. The CDR3 length is 16 residues. After removal of 5 bases from V and 0 bases from J, the junction contained 6 bases not matched to a gene. In germline, CDR1 is SGHAT, CDR2 FQDESV (reference sequence). Study-wide findings and caveats: The abundant beta clonotypes from cord blood had fewer insertions, and memory repertoires had none of this. The study found excess low generation probability among twin-shared out-of-frame alpha sequences.

TCRdb re-called the 5' RACE reads with MiXCR, one entry per CDR3 protein. Here the sample spans roughly 710,000 distinct CDR3 sequences, roughly 6% being singletons. This clonotype showed up just a few times. What it binds is unknown. The sample was naive T cells sorted from blood. The sequence came from a man aged 18 to 30 in good health. V and J are TRBV11-1 and TRBJ2-7; 11 nucleotides match TRBD2. The CDR3 reads CASSAITSGGSYEQYF. The CDR3, as DNA: TGTGCCAGCAGCGCGATTACTAGCGGGGGCTCCTACGAGCAGTACTTC.